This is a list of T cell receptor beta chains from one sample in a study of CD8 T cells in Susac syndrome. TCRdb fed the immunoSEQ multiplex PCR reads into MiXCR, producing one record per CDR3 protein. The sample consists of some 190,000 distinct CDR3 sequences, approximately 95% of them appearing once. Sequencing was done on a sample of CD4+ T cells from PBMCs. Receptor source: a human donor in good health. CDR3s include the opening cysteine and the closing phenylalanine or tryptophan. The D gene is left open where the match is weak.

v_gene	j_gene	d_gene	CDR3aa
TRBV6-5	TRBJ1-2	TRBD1	CATRDRGNGYTF
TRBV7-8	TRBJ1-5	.	CASSLARVSLNQPQHF
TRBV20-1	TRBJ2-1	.	CSARGSGSGYNEQFF
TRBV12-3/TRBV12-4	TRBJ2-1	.	CASSSWRADNEQFF
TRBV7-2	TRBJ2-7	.	CASSLVHGSSYEQYF
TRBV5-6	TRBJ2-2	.	CASSLGQRRGELFF
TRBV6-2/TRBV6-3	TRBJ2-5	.	CASSYSLRETQYF
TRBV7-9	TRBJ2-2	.	CASDTDNTGELFF
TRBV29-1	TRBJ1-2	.	CSVDWRTYGYTF
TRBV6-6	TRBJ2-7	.	CASTLVAPYYEQYF
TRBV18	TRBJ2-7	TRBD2	CASSRPTSEPYEQYF
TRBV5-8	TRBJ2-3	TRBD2	CASSLRLAGTDTQYF
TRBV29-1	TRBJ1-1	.	CSVEDYGLNTEAFF
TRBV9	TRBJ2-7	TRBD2	CASSRAGGSYEQYF
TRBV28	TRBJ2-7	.	CASSPYYEQYF
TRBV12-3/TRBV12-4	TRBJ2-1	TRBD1	CASSSRTGGIYEQFF
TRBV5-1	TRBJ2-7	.	CASSSRTAPYEQYF
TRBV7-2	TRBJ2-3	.	CASSLLPETDTQYF
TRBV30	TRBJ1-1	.	CAWSFTQNTEAFF
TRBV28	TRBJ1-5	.	CASHRESNQPQHF
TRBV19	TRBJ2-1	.	CASSMRGQVGEQFF
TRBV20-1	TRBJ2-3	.	CSAGPGSLTDTQYF
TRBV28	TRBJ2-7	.	CASSLYGGSYEQYF
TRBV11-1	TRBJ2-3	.	CASSLDPGDTDTQYF
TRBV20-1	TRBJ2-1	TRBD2	CSAPLAGGPSEQFF
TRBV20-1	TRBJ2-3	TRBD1	CSAEQGVGTDTQYF
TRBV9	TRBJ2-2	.	CASSSRTGRHGELFF
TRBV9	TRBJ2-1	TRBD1	CASSVQDRGRDEQFF
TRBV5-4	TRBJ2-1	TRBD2	CASSVSGPQTEQFF
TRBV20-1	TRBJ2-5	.	CSASRRAETQYF
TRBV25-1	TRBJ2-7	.	CASSDRVTYEQYF
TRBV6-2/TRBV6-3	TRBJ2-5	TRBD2	CASSYSTSLGTYQETQYF
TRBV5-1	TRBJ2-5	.	CASRRAPIPQETQYF
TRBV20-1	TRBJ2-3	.	CSATSASTDTQYF
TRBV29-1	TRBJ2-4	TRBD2	CSVEVGGVAKNIQYF
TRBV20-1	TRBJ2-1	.	CSASSPQGYNEQFF
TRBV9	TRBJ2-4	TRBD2	CASSAGLENIQYF
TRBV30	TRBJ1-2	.	CAWSAPRFVSYGYTF
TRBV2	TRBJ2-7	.	CASSEVSTYEQYF
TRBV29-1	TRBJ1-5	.	CSVTDGKDSNQPQHF